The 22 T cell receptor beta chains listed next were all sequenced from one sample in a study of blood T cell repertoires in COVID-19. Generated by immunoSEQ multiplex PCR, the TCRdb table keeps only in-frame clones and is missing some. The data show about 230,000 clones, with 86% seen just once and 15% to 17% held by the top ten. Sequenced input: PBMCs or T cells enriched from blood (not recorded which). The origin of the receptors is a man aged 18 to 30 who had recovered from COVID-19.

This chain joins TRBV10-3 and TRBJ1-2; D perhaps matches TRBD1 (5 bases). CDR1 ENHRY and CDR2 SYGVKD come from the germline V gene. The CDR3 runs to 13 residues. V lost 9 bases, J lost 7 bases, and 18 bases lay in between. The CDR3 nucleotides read TGTGCCATGGGAGGACAAGAGGCAGGTGGCTACACCTTC. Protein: CAMGGQEAGGYTF.

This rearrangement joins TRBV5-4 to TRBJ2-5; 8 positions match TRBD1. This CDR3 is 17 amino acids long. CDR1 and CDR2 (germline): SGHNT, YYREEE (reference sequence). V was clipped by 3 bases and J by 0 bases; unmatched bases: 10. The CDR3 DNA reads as TGTGCCAGCAGCTACGACAGACAGGGGACCTACCAAGAGACCCAGTACTTC. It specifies CASSYDRQGTYQETQYF.

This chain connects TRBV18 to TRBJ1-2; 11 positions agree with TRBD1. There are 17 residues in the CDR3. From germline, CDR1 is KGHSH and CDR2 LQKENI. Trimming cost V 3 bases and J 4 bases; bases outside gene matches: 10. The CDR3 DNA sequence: TGTGCCAGCTCACCCCCTATGGGACAGGGGGATGGCTATGGCTACACCTTC. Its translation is CASSPPMGQGDGYGYTF.

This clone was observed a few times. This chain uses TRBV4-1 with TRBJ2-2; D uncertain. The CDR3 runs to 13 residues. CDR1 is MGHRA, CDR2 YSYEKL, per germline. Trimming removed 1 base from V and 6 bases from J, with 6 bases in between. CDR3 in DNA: TGCGCCAGCAGCCAAGGAGTACCCGGGGAGCTGTTTTTT. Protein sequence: CASSQGVPGELFF.

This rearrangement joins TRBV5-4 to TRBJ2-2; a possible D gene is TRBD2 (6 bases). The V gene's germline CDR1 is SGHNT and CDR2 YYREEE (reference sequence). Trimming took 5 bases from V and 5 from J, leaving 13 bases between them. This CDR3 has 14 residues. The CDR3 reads CASRLGGATGELFF. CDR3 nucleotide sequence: TGTGCCAGCAGACTAGGAGGGGCAACCGGGGAGCTGTTTTTT.

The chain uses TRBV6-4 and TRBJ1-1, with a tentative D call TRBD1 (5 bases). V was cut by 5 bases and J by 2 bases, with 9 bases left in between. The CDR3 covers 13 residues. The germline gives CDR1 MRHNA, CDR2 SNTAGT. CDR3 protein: CASSTDRNTEAFF. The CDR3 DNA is TGTGCCAGCAGTACAGACAGAAACACTGAAGCTTTCTTT.

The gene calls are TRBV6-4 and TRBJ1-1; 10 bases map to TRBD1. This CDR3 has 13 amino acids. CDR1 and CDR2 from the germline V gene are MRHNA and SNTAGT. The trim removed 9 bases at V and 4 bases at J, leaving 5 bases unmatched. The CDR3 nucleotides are TGTGCCAGACCGGGACAGGGGTGCACTGAAGCTTTCTTT. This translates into CARPGQGCTEAFF.

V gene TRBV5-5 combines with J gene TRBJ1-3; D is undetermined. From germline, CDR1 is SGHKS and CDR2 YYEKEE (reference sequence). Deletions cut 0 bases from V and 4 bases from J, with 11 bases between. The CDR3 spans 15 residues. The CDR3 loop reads CASSLGIRRGNTIYF. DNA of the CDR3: TGTGCCAGCAGCTTGGGAATACGGAGAGGAAACACCATATATTTT.

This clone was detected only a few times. CDR3 sequence (DNA): TGTGCCAGCAACCTCGGGGGGGCCTATGGCTACACCTTC. This encodes CASNLGGAYGYTF. The chain recombines TRBV5-6 with TRBJ1-2; D is perhaps TRBD1 (6 bases). The CDR3 has 13 amino acids. Trimming removed 6 bases at V and 4 bases at J, with 13 bases between. Germline V gives CDR1 SGHDT, CDR2 YYEEEE.

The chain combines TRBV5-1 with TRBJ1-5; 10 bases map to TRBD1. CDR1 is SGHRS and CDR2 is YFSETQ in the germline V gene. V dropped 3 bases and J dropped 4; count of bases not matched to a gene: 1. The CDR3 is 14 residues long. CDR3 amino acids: CASSSGQGNQPQHF. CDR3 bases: TGCGCCAGCAGCTCGGGACAGGGGAATCAGCCCCAGCATTTT.

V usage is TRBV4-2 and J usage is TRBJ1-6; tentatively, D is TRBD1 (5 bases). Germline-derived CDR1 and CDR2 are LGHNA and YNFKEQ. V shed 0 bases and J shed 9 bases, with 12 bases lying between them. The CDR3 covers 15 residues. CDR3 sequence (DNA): TGTGCCAGCAGCCAAGAAGGGGACGGGGGTTCACCCCTCCACTTT. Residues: CASSQEGDGGSPLHF.

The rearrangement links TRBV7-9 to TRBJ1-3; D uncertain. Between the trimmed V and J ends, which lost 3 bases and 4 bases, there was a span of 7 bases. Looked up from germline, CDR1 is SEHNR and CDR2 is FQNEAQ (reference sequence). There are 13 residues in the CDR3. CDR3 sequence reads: CASSFTGGNTIYF. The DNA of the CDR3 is TGTGCCAGCAGCTTTACGGGAGGAAACACCATATATTTT.

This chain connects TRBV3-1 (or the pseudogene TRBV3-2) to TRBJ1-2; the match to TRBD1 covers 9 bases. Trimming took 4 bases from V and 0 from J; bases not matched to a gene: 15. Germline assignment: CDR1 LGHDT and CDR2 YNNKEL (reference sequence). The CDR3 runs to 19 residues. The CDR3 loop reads CASSLNGGAGTGSNYGYTF. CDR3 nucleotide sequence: TGTGCCAGCAGCCTAAACGGCGGGGCCGGGACAGGGTCTAACTATGGCTACACCTTC.

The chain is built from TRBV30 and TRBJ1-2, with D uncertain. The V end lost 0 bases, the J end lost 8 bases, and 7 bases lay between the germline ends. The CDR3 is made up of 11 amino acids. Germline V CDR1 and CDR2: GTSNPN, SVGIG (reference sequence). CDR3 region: CAWSVQAGYTF. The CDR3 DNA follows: TGTGCCTGGAGTGTCCAGGCGGGCTACACCTTC.

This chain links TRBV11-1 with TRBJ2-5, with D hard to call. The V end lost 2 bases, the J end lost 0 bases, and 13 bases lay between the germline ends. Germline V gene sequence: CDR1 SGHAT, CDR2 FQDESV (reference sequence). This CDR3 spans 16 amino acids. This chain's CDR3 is CASSLLGREDQETQYF. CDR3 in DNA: TGTGCCAGCAGCTTACTAGGAAGAGAGGACCAAGAGACCCAGTACTTC.

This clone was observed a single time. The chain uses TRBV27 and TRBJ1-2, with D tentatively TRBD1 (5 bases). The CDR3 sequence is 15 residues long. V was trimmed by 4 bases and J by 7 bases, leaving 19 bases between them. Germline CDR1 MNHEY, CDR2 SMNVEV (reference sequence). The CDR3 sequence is CASSSRAGFKGGYTF. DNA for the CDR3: TGTGCCAGCAGTTCCCGCGCAGGGTTTAAGGGTGGCTACACCTTC.

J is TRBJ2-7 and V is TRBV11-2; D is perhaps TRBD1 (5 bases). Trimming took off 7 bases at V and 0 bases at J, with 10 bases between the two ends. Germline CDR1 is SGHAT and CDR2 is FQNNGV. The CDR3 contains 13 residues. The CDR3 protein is CASTLQGSYEQYF. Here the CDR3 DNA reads TGTGCCAGCACCCTTCAGGGCTCCTACGAGCAGTACTTC. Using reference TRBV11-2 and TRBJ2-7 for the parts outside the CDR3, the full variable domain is EAGVAQSPRYKIIEKRQSVAFWCNPISGHATLYWYQQILGQGPKLLIQFQNNGVVDDSQLPKDRFSAERLKGVDSTLKIQPAKLEDSAVYLCASTLQGSYEQYFGPGTRLTVT.

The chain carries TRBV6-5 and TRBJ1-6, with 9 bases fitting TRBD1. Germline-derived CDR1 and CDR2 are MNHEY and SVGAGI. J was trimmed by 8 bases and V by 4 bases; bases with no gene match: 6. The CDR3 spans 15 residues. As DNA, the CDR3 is TGTGCCAGCAGTTCCGCCGACAGGGGGTATTCACCCCTCCACTTT. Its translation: CASSSADRGYSPLHF.

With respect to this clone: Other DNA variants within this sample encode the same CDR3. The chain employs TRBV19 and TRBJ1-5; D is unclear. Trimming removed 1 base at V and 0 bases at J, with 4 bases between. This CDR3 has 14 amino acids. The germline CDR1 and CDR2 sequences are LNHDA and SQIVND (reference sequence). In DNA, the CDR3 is TGTGCCAGTAGTATAGCCAGTAGCAATCAGCCCCAGCATTTT. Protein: CASSIASSNQPQHF.

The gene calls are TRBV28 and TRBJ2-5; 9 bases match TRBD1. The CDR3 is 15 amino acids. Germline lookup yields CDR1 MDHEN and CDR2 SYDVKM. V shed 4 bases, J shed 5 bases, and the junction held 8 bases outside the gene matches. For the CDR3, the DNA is TGTGCCAGCAGTTACTACAGGGGGCTTCGGGAGACCCAGTACTTC. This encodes CASSYYRGLRETQYF.

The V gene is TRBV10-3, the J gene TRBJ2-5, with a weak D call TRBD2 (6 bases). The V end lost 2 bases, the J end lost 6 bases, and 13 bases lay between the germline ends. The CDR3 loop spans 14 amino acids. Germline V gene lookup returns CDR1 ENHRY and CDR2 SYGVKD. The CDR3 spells CAISEGLIRKTQYF. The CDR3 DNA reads TGTGCCATCAGTGAGGGACTAATCCGGAAGACCCAGTACTTC.

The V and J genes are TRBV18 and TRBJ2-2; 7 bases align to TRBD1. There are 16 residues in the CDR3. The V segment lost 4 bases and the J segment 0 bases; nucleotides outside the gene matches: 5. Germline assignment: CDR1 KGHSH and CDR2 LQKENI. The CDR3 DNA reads TGTGCCAGCTCACAATACAGGGGATCGAACACCGGGGAGCTGTTTTTT. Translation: CASSQYRGSNTGELFF.